Following are 20 T cell receptor beta chains from one sample sequenced in a study of blood T cells in healthy people across ages. PCR was performed a second time for 7 to 11 cycles using a sample-barcoded 5' primer and a J-beta primer mix. TCRdb processed the 5' RACE reads anew with MiXCR; each CDR3 protein has one entry. The sample holds roughly 680,000 distinct CDR3 sequences; approximately 52% are singletons and the top ten take about 13%. Sample: blood. The origin of the receptors is an elderly woman in good health.

The chain joins TRBV3-1 to TRBJ1-6; the D is unclear. This CDR3 contains 15 residues. Germline-derived CDR1 and CDR2 are LGHDT and YNNKEL (reference sequence). V was trimmed by 4 bases and J by 3 bases, leaving 10 bases between them. The CDR3 region is CASSLLSNYNSPLHF. CDR3 DNA sequence: TGTGCCAGCAGCCTACTGAGTAACTATAATTCACCCCTCCACTTT.

Regarding this clonotype: The junction differs from germline at one of its ends, possibly a read error. This chain connects TRBV7-2 to TRBJ2-3; TRBD2 aligns across 7 bases. The CDR3 totals 16 residues. Germline V gene sequence: CDR1 SGHTA, CDR2 FQGNSA. The CDR3 bases are TGTGCCAGCGGCTTAGTGGGCGGGAGCGGCACAGATACGCAGTATTTT. This codes for CASGLVGGSGTDTQYF. Full variable domain (outside the CDR3, taken from reference TRBV7-2 and TRBJ2-3): GAGVSQSPSNKVTEKGKDVELRCDPISGHTALYWYRQSLGQGLEFLIYFQGNSAPDKSGLPSDRFSAERTGGSVSTLTIQRTQQEDSAVYLCASGLVGGSGTDTQYFGPGTRLTVL.

The chain uses TRBV6-5 and TRBJ2-3; unclear D gene. CDR3 size: 13 residues. Germline CDR1 reads MNHEY; CDR2 reads SVGAGI. The V and J ends lost 8 bases and 3 bases respectively, with 12 bases between them. The CDR3 region is CASAQWLTDTQYF. Written as DNA, the CDR3 is TGTGCCAGCGCCCAGTGGCTTACAGATACGCAGTATTTT.

This clonotype has at least ten counts. The DNA for the CDR3 is TGTGCCAGCACTTCCTACGGGGAGCAGTACTTC. Protein product: CASTSYGEQYF. V is TRBV28 and J is TRBJ2-7, with D unresolved. In germline, CDR1 is MDHEN, CDR2 SYDVKM. V was clipped by 7 bases and J by 7 bases, with 11 bases between them. The CDR3 runs 11 residues.

The rearrangement links TRBV20-1 to TRBJ1-6, with 7 positions matching TRBD1. The CDR3 is 16 residues long. Trimming at V came to 0 bases and at J to 6 bases, leaving 8 bases not matched to a gene. The V gene's germline CDR1 is DFQATT and CDR2 SNEGSKA (reference sequence). The DNA of the CDR3 is TGCAGTGCTAGAGAGAGGGGACAGATCTTTAATTCACCCCTCCACTTT. This translates into CSARERGQIFNSPLHF.

This clonotype was counted ten times or more. The V gene is TRBV29-1, the J gene TRBJ2-3; no reliable D call. This CDR3 has 11 residues. The germline V gene has CDR1 SQVTM and CDR2 ANQGSEA. Trimming pared 3 bases from V and 2 bases from J, leaving 3 bases between. The CDR3 spells CSVDITDTQYF. The CDR3, as DNA: TGCAGCGTTGATATCACAGATACGCAGTATTTT.

The gene calls are TRBV6-2 or TRBV6-3 and TRBJ2-3, with D possibly matching TRBD2 (7 bases). The germline V gene encodes CDR1 MNHEY and CDR2 SVGEGT. The length of the CDR3 is 15 residues. Between the trimmed V and J ends, which lost 2 bases and 4 bases, there was a span of 13 bases. The CDR3 protein is CASSYGAGASDTQYF. In nucleotides, the CDR3 is TGTGCCAGCAGTTACGGGGCGGGGGCTTCAGATACGCAGTATTTT.

The chain uses TRBV6-4 and TRBJ2-7; the match to TRBD2 covers 9 bases. Germline lookup yields CDR1 MRHNA and CDR2 SNTAGT. The CDR3 is 17 residues long. V trimming: 6 bases; J trimming: 7 bases; junction bases outside the gene matches: 19. In nucleotides, the CDR3 is TGTGCCAGCAGCTGTCCGACTAGCGGAGCTTCCTACAATGAGCAGTACTTC. Its translation: CASSCPTSGASYNEQYF.

Remarks on this clonotype: At one end the junction does not follow the germline gene, possibly because of a read error. The chain uses TRBV3-1 and TRBJ2-1; D is ambiguous. The CDR3 sequence is 14 residues long. Germline CDR1 and CDR2: LGHDT and YNNKEL (reference sequence). For the CDR3, the DNA is TGCGCCAGCCACGCAGCTACCGGAGACAATGAGCAGTTCTTC. This sequence encodes CASHAATGDNEQFF.

This chain connects TRBV7-2 to TRBJ1-2; the D is unclear. CDR1 SGHTA and CDR2 FQGNSA come from the germline V gene. Trimming shortened V by 3 bases and J by 7 bases, and 9 bases separated the two germline ends. This CDR3 region has 12 residues. CDR3 coding DNA: TGTGCCAGCAGCTTTGATTCGGGTGGCTACACCTTC. It translates to CASSFDSGGYTF.

To note about this clonotype: This sequence may be a read error, since a much larger clone differs from it by one base. This chain links TRBV5-1 with TRBJ2-1; TRBD2 matches 10 bases. The junction had 11 bases not matched to a gene; V was cut back by 6 bases and J by 11 bases. The CDR3 totals 14 residues. The germline V gene encodes CDR1 SGHRS and CDR2 YFSETQ. CDR3 region: CASNSGGRNDKQFF. Written as DNA, the CDR3 is TGCGCCAGCAATAGCGGGGGGAGGAACGATAAGCAGTTCTTC.

This chain joins TRBV28 and TRBJ1-2; D remains unclear. CDR1 is MDHEN, CDR2 SYDVKM, per germline. V was cut by 2 bases and J by 1 base, with 11 bases left in between. There are 15 residues in the CDR3. The CDR3 sequence: CASSLGSRLNYGYTF. The DNA for the CDR3 is TGTGCCAGCAGTTTAGGGTCCCGACTTAACTATGGCTACACCTTC.

This clonotype occurred once. The rearrangement joins TRBV4-1 to TRBJ1-1, with D uncertain. The CDR3 is made up of 14 amino acids. Trimming left V 1 base short and J 4 bases short, with 10 bases between. Per the germline V gene, CDR1 is MGHRA and CDR2 is YSYEKL. The CDR3: CASSQGSWSTEAFF. CDR3 in DNA: TGCGCCAGCAGCCAAGGATCTTGGTCCACTGAAGCTTTCTTT.

In regard to this clonotype: Just one base apart from a much larger clone, this may be a read error. The J gene is TRBJ1-2, the V gene TRBV2; TRBD1 matches at 7 bases. The germline CDR1 and CDR2 sequences are SNHLY and FYNNEI. CDR3 length: 15 residues. V shed 3 bases and J 7 bases; nucleotides not matched to a gene: 11. CDR3 loop: CASSEMAQGGCGYTF. Here the CDR3 DNA reads TGTGCCAGCAGTGAGATGGCGCAGGGGGGGTGTGGCTACACCTTC. Full variable domain (rest looked up from reference TRBV2 and TRBJ1-2): EPEVTQTPSHQVTQMGQEVILRCVPISNHLYFYWYRQILGQKVEFLVSFYNNEISEKSEIFDDQFSVERPDGSNFTLKIRSTKLEDSAMYFCASSEMAQGGCGYTFGSGTRLTVV.

The chain has TRBV18 and TRBJ2-1, with TRBD2 identical over 12 bases. V gave up 4 bases and J gave up 14 bases; unmatched junction bases: 3. There are 12 residues in the CDR3. Germline values: CDR1 KGHSH, CDR2 LQKENI. The CDR3 spells CASSRRTSGEFF. The CDR3 DNA sequence: TGTGCCAGCTCACGCAGGACTAGCGGGGAGTTCTTC.

In its sample, this clonotype was seen a few times. The chain is built from TRBV12-3 or TRBV12-4 and TRBJ1-2; 11 bases are shared with TRBD1. V shed 5 bases, J shed 7 bases, and the junction held 15 bases outside the gene matches. The CDR3 runs 17 residues. CDR3 DNA sequence: TGTGCCAGCAGTCGACAAACCACCGGGACAGGGGGTTGTGGCTACACCTTC. This translates into CASSRQTTGTGGCGYTF.

The chain is built from TRBV5-1 and TRBJ2-1; D gene ambiguous. V lost 0 bases and J 0 bases, leaving 10 bases between the germline ends. CDR3 length: 16 residues. Germline CDR1 is SGHRS and CDR2 is YFSETQ. CDR3 DNA sequence: TGCGCCAGCAGCTTGGGGCTATCGAGCTCCTACAATGAGCAGTTCTTC. Its translation is CASSLGLSSSYNEQFF.

The genes are TRBV12-3 or TRBV12-4 and TRBJ2-1, with 10 bases aligning to TRBD2. V lost 3 bases to trimming and J lost 8 bases; unmatched junction nucleotides: 7. This CDR3 has 15 amino acids. The CDR3 DNA sequence: TGTGCCAGCAGTTTGGGAGCGGGAGGGCCGGATGAGCAGTTCTTC. Amino acids: CASSLGAGGPDEQFF.

This clonotype was found many times. The rearrangement joins TRBV7-2 to TRBJ2-1; no definite D call. V was pared by 6 bases and J by 2 bases, with 14 bases between. Germline loops: CDR1 SGHTA, CDR2 FQGNSA. The length of the CDR3 is 15 residues. The CDR3 bases are TGTGCCAGCAGTCGAGGCCCTACCGCCTACAATGAGCAGTTCTTC. It translates to CASSRGPTAYNEQFF.

A word on this clonotype: A read error may explain this, as a much larger clone is one base away. V is TRBV7-2 and J is TRBJ2-3; maybe TRBD2 (6 bases). The CDR3 covers 15 residues. Germline lookup yields CDR1 SGHTA and CDR2 FQGNSA. CDR3 nucleotide sequence: TGTGCCAGCAGCTTAGCTAGCGGAAGCACAGGTACGCAGTATTTT. Its translation: CASSLASGSTGTQYF.